One sample yielded the 18 T cell receptor beta chains listed below, sequenced in a study of cytomegalovirus exposure and HLA in healthy donors. Vbeta (60) and Jbeta (13) primers were used in the PCR. The data were produced by immunoSEQ multiplex PCR, yet TCRdb's version contains in-frame clones alone and is incomplete. The repertoire table contains about 120,000 clones. Sample: PBMCs. All receptors come from a man aged 35 to 55 in good health and CMV-seropositive.

The gene calls are TRBV18 and TRBJ2-1, with a possible D match to TRBD2 (6 bases). The germline CDR1 and CDR2 sequences are KGHSH and LQKENI. The CDR3 totals 15 residues. V was cut by 3 bases and J by 0 bases, with 9 bases left in between. CDR3 DNA sequence: TGTGCCAGCTCACCGAGCGGGCTCTCCTACAATGAGCAGTTCTTC. Translation gives CASSPSGLSYNEQFF. The full variable domain, in which reference TRBV18 and TRBJ2-1 provide the parts outside the CDR3, is NAGVMQNPRHLVRRRGQEARLRCSPMKGHSHVYWYRQLPEEGLKFMVYLQKENIIDESGMPKERFSAEFPKEGPSILRIQQVVRGDSAAYFCASSPSGLSYNEQFFGPGTRLTVL.

V usage is TRBV19 and J usage is TRBJ2-4, with D possibly being TRBD2 (6 bases). V lost 6 bases and J lost 7, with 16 bases in between. The CDR3 consists of 14 residues. CDR1 and CDR2 (germline): LNHDA, SQIVND (reference sequence). The CDR3 nucleotides are TGTGCCAGTAGCAACACAGGAGGGAGCAACATTCAGTACTTC. Its translation is CASSNTGGSNIQYF.

This chain joins TRBV28 and TRBJ1-1, with 11 bases that match TRBD1. The CDR3 runs 15 residues. Losses at the gene ends were 6 bases for V and 1 base for J; bases not matched to a gene: 4. The germline V gene has CDR1 MDHEN and CDR2 SYDVKM. CDR3 residues: CASRGQGVRNTEAFF. In DNA, the CDR3 is TGTGCCAGCAGGGGACAGGGGGTCCGGAACACTGAAGCTTTCTTT.

The V and J genes are TRBV2 and TRBJ1-4; D ambiguous. Trimming left V 10 bases short and J 0 bases short, with 9 bases between. The germline V gene encodes CDR1 SNHLY and CDR2 FYNNEI. CDR3 length: 13 amino acids. CDR3 amino acids: CATEQSTNEKLFF. In nucleotides, the CDR3 is TGTGCCACCGAACAGTCAACTAATGAAAAACTGTTTTTT.

The V and J genes are TRBV7-3 and TRBJ2-5; D unresolved. Germline V gives CDR1 SGHTA, CDR2 FQGTGA. Trimming stripped 2 bases from V and 1 base from J, with 5 bases between. CDR3 length: 13 residues. CDR3 bases: TGTGCCAGCAGCTTATCTCTCCAAGAGACCCAGTACTTC. Residues: CASSLSLQETQYF.

V and J are TRBV27 and TRBJ1-5; TRBD1 might be the D (5 bases). V dropped 5 bases and J dropped 7 bases, with 9 bases sitting between them. Germline-derived CDR1 and CDR2 are MNHEY and SMNVEV (reference sequence). The CDR3 runs to 12 residues. The CDR3 nucleotides read TGTGCCAGCAGTAGGCAGGGACAGCCCCAGCATTTT. It yields the protein CASSRQGQPQHF.

The chain links TRBV6-1 to TRBJ1-5; tentatively, D is TRBD1 (6 bases). From germline, CDR1 is MNHNS and CDR2 SASEGT. V was trimmed by 6 bases and J by 3 bases, leaving 15 bases between them. This CDR3 has 15 amino acids. CDR3 protein: CASSALRDINQPQHF. The CDR3 region has the DNA TGTGCCAGCAGCGCCCTCCGGGACATCAATCAGCCCCAGCATTTT.

The chain uses TRBV2 and TRBJ2-5; D call uncertain. The J call may be faulty, since TRBJ2-7 better matches the DNA end. Germline V gene data show CDR1 as SNHLY and CDR2 as FYNNEI. The CDR3 extends over 12 amino acids. CDR3 region: CASKVNSYEQYF. CDR3 sequence (DNA): TGTGCCAGCAAAGTCAACTCCTACGAGCAGTACTTC.

V and J are TRBV27 and TRBJ1-1; D not certain. V was pared by 2 bases and J by 0 bases, with 7 bases between. CDR1 MNHEY and CDR2 SMNVEV come from the germline V gene (reference sequence). This CDR3 is built from 14 residues. The CDR3 protein is CASSLREMNTEAFF. As DNA, the CDR3 is TGTGCCAGCAGTTTAAGGGAGATGAACACTGAAGCTTTCTTT.

The J gene is TRBJ2-7, the V gene TRBV6-5; tentatively, D is TRBD2 (5 bases). The CDR3 length is 14 residues. Germline-derived CDR1 and CDR2 are MNHEY and SVGAGI. The germline V and J ends were trimmed by 5 bases and 5 bases, with 16 bases remaining between them. In DNA form, the CDR3 reads TGTGCCAGCAGTCTCAATCGGGGTCCCAACGAGCAGTACTTC. It encodes CASSLNRGPNEQYF.

The chain employs TRBV6-1 and TRBJ2-5; D uncertain. Deletions cut 6 bases from V and 4 bases from J, with 3 bases between. CDR3 length: 10 residues. CDR1 is MNHNS, CDR2 SASEGT, per germline. CDR3 loop: CASSRETQYF. CDR3 bases: TGTGCCAGCAGCCGAGAGACCCAGTACTTC.

The chain has TRBV11-2 and TRBJ2-7, with TRBD2 identical over 9 bases. The CDR3 is made up of 14 amino acids. Trimming removed 5 bases from V and 7 bases from J; junction bases left unmatched: 9. Germline CDR1 and CDR2: SGHAT and FQNNGV. CDR3 DNA: TGTGCCAGCAGCGGCAGTAGCGGGAGTAGAGAGCAGTACTTC. Translated: CASSGSSGSREQYF.

CDR3 sequence reads: CASSLDGFTDTQYF. For the CDR3, the DNA is TGCGCCAGCAGCTTGGACGGGTTCACAGATACGCAGTATTTT. V usage is TRBV5-1 and J usage is TRBJ2-3; D gene uncertain. CDR1 SGHRS and CDR2 YFSETQ come from the germline V gene. This CDR3 has 14 residues. Deletions cut 0 bases from V and 2 bases from J, with 7 bases between. The whole variable domain, remainder taken from reference TRBV5-1 and TRBJ2-3, is KAGVTQTPRYLIKTRGQQVTLSCSPISGHRSVSWYQQTPGQGLQFLFEYFSETQRNKGNFPGRFSGRQFSNSRSEMNVSTLELGDSALYLCASSLDGFTDTQYFGPGTRLTVL.

The rearrangement links TRBV30 to TRBJ1-6; TRBD1 aligns across 9 bases. V shed 1 base and J 8 bases; nucleotides not matched to a gene: 3. Germline lookup yields CDR1 GTSNPN and CDR2 SVGIG (reference sequence). The CDR3 consists of 14 residues. The CDR3 loop reads CAWSGGQGYSPLHF. CDR3 bases: TGTGCCTGGAGTGGGGGACAGGGATATTCACCCCTCCACTTT.

This chain joins TRBV6-1 and TRBJ2-7; D is unresolved. Germline V gene lookup returns CDR1 MNHNS and CDR2 SASEGT. The length of the CDR3 is 15 residues. V lost 4 bases, J lost 0 bases, and 13 bases lay in between. The CDR3 loop is CASSGRRKISYEQYF. For the CDR3, the DNA is TGTGCCAGCAGTGGACGCAGGAAAATCTCCTACGAGCAGTACTTC.

This chain joins TRBV6-1 and TRBJ2-1, with 11 bases matching TRBD2. The CDR3 has 15 residues. Germline lookup yields CDR1 MNHNS and CDR2 SASEGT. J lost 4 bases, V lost 10 bases, and 9 bases had no gene match. CDR3 region: CATSWGLAAYNEQFF. CDR3 sequence (DNA): TGTGCCACCTCCTGGGGACTAGCGGCGTACAATGAGCAGTTCTTC.

V and J are TRBV25-1 and TRBJ1-1, with TRBD1 matching 9 bases. CDR1 and CDR2 from the germline V gene are MGHDK and SYGVNS. The length of the CDR3 is 14 residues. Unmatched junction bases numbered 9, after V lost 2 bases and J lost 11 bases. CDR3 amino acids: CASSEPGQGISAFF. As DNA, the CDR3 is TGTGCCAGCAGTGAACCGGGACAGGGCATTTCGGCTTTCTTT.

The rearrangement uses TRBV5-1 and TRBJ2-7; 7 nucleotides line up with TRBD2. The CDR3 has 14 residues. Germline V gene sequence: CDR1 SGHRS, CDR2 YFSETQ. V dropped 3 bases and J dropped 7; count of bases not matched to a gene: 10. This CDR3 is CASSWEDGRGEQYF. Written as DNA, the CDR3 is TGCGCCAGCAGCTGGGAGGACGGGCGGGGGGAGCAGTACTTC.